This TCR beta chain was profiled in a study of somatic mutations in cytotoxic T cells in rheumatoid arthritis. Under the authors' procedure: Matching published virus-specific TCRB sequences was rare for patient CD8+ clones that were larger than 1%. TCRdb's copy holds only in-frame clones and misses some; the assay was immunoSEQ multiplex PCR. V and J calls and clone size are given by that table; D and trimming were obtained from the DNA. The sample records approximately 9,400 clones, 80% being singletons. The TCR originated in an adult with rheumatoid arthritis. Input material: CD8+ T cells sorted from blood.

The CDR3 DNA is TGTGCCAGCAGCTTACTCCAAGACCCGGGGGATACGCAGTATTTT. Translated: CASSLLQDPGDTQYF. V usage is TRBV7-9 and J usage is TRBJ2-3, with D maybe TRBD2 (5 bases). The CDR3 length is 15 residues. Germline lookup yields CDR1 SEHNR and CDR2 FQNEAQ (reference sequence). V lost 2 bases, J lost 6 bases, and 15 bases lay in between.